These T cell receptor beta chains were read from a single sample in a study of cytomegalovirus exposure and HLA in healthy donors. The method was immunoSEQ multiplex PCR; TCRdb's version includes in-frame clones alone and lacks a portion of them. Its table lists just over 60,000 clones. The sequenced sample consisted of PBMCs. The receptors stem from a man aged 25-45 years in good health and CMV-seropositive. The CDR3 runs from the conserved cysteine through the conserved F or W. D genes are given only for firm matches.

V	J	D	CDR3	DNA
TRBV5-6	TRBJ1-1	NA	CASSWNREEAFF	TGTGCCAGCAGCTGGAACAGGGAGGAAGCTTTCTTT
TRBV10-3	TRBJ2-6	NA	CAITEEGSGANVLTF	TGTGCCATCACCGAGGAGGGTTCAGGGGCCAACGTCCTGACTTTC
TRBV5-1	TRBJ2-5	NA	CASSGPGGGPETQYF	TGCGCCAGCAGCGGCCCTGGCGGGGGCCCGGAGACCCAGTACTTC
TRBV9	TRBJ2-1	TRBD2	CASSLGLAGYNEQFF	TGTGCCAGCAGTTTAGGACTAGCGGGTTACAATGAGCAGTTCTTC
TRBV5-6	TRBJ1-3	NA	CASRQQARGNTIYF	TGTGCCAGCAGACAACAGGCGCGGGGAAACACCATATATTTT
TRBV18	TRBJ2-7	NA	CASSPPSGEYEQYF	TGTGCCAGCTCACCACCCTCAGGGGAATACGAGCAGTACTTC
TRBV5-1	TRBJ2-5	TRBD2	CASSFGSGRTQYF	TGCGCCAGCAGCTTCGGGAGCGGGAGGACCCAGTACTTC
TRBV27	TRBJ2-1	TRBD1	CASSAPTGGPSYNEQFF	TGTGCCAGCAGTGCCCCCACAGGGGGTCCTTCCTACAATGAGCAGTTCTTC
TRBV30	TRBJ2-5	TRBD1	CAWSATGGRETQYF	TGTGCCTGGAGTGCTACAGGGGGGCGAGAGACCCAGTACTTC
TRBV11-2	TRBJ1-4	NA	CASSLGYRDEKLFF	TGTGCCAGCAGCTTAGGCTACAGGGATGAAAAACTGTTTTTT
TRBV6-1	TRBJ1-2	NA	CASSGQLYGYTF	TGTGCCAGCAGCGGACAGCTCTATGGCTACACCTTC
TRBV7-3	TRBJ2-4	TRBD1	CASSLGQGAKNIQYF	TGTGCCAGCAGCCTTGGACAGGGGGCCAAAAACATTCAGTACTTC
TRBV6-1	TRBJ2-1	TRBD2	CASRRLAASYNEQFF	TGTGCCAGCAGACGACTAGCGGCCTCCTACAATGAGCAGTTCTTC
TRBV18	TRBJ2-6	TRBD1	CASSPNQAGGSGANVLTF	TGTGCCAGCTCACCAAACCAGGCAGGGGGCTCTGGGGCCAACGTCCTGACTTTC
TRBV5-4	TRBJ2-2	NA	CASSGGGAPGELFF	TGTGCCAGCAGCGGAGGGGGCGCCCCCGGGGAGCTGTTTTTT
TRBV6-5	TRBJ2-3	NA	CASSYSIRQARITQYF	TGTGCCAGCAGTTACTCGATCAGGCAGGCACGGATTACGCAGTATTTT
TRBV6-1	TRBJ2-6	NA	CASSEDSSGANVLTF	TGTGCCAGCAGTGAAGACAGCTCTGGGGCCAACGTCCTGACTTTC
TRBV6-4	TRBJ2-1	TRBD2	CASSASGGNDEQFF	TGTGCCAGCAGTGCTAGCGGGGGGAACGATGAGCAGTTCTTC
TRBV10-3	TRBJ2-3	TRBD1	CAIRPTGSTDTQYF	TGTGCCATCAGACCGACAGGGAGCACAGATACGCAGTATTTT
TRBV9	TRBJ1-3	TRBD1	CASSTETGAGNTIYF	TGTGCCAGCAGCACCGAGACAGGGGCTGGAAACACCATATATTTT
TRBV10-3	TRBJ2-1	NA	CAISEFGQSYNEQFF	TGTGCCATCAGTGAGTTCGGACAGAGCTACAATGAGCAGTTCTTC
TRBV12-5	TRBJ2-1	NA	CASVGQGSRYNEQFF	TGTGCTAGTGTGGGGCAGGGAAGTCGGTACAATGAGCAGTTCTTC
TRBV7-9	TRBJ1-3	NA	CASINPRWRSGNTIYF	TGTGCCAGCATCAATCCGCGGTGGCGCTCTGGAAACACCATATATTTT
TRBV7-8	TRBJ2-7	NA	CASSLGGGSYEQYF	TGTGCCAGCAGCTTAGGGGGAGGCTCCTACGAGCAGTACTTC
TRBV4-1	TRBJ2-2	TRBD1	CASSQRATPGQLTGELFF	TGCGCCAGCAGCCAAAGGGCTACTCCGGGACAGCTCACCGGGGAGCTGTTTTTT
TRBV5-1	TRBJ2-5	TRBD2	CASSAIAGMYQETQYF	TGCGCCAGCAGCGCTATAGCGGGGATGTACCAAGAGACCCAGTACTTC
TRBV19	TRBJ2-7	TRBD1	CASSMGTGSYEQYF	TGTGCCAGTAGTATGGGGACAGGGTCCTACGAGCAGTACTTC
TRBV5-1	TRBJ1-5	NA	CASSAEGGQPQHF	TGCGCCAGCAGCGCTGAGGGAGGTCAGCCCCAGCATTTT
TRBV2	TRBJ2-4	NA	CASKQFRGQYF	TGTGCCAGCAAACAGTTTCGGGGTCAGTACTTC
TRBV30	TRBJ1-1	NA	CAWSSHGNTEAFF	TGTGCCTGGAGTAGCCATGGGAACACTGAAGCTTTCTTT
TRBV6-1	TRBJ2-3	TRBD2	CASSEALAGGPDTQYF	TGTGCCAGCAGTGAAGCGCTAGCGGGGGGGCCAGATACGCAGTATTTT
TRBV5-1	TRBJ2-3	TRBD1	CASSKDRGKDTQYF	TGCGCCAGCAGCAAGGACAGGGGTAAAGATACGCAGTATTTT
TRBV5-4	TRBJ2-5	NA	CASSLEAGSGETQYF	TGTGCCAGCAGCTTGGAGGCAGGATCTGGTGAGACCCAGTACTTC
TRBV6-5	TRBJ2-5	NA	CASSYLAPSGETQYF	TGTGCCAGCAGTTACCTGGCACCCTCGGGGGAGACCCAGTACTTC
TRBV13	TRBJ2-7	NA	CASSSLAHPYEQYF	TGTGCCAGCAGCTCTTTAGCGCACCCCTACGAGCAGTACTTC
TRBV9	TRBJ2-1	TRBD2	CASSVEDSGRTDNEQFF	TGTGCCAGCAGCGTAGAGGATAGCGGGAGGACCGACAATGAGCAGTTCTTC
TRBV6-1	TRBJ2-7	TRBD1	CASSADRGFDEQYF	TGTGCCAGCAGTGCCGACAGGGGGTTCGACGAGCAGTACTTC
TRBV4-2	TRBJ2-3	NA	CASSQAGVTDTQYF	TGTGCCAGCAGCCAAGCGGGAGTCACAGATACGCAGTATTTT
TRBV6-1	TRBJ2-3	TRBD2	CASLPLAGGTDTQYF	TGTGCCAGCCTACCCCTAGCGGGAGGCACAGATACGCAGTATTTT
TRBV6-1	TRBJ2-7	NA	CASSEILQAAYEQYF	TGTGCCAGCAGTGAAATTTTACAGGCAGCCTACGAGCAGTACTTC
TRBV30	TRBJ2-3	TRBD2	CAWSGGLADTQYF	TGTGCCTGGAGCGGAGGACTAGCGGATACGCAGTATTTT
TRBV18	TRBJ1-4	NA	CASSPLAGGGAEKLFF	TGTGCCAGCTCACCCCTTGCCGGGGGGGGTGCAGAAAAACTGTTTTTT
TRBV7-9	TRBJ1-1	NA	CASSTGGAEAFF	TGTGCCAGCAGCACCGGCGGGGCTGAAGCTTTCTTT
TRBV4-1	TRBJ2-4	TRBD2	CASSQDGLAGGPHEIAKNIQYF	TGCGCCAGCAGCCAAGACGGGTTAGCGGGAGGACCTCATGAGATAGCCAAAAACATTCAGTACTTC
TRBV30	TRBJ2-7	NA	CAWSVLGADRDEQYF	TGTGCCTGGAGTGTACTGGGGGCCGATAGGGACGAGCAGTACTTC